This T cell receptor (beta chain) stems from a study of blood T cell repertoires in COVID-19. The method was immunoSEQ multiplex PCR; TCRdb's version includes in-frame clones alone and lacks a portion of them. The sample lists about 380,000 clones; more than 70% were seen once. The V gene's germline CDR1 is SGHTA and CDR2 FQGTGA. The CDR3 sequence is 15 residues long. The J segment lost 6 bases and the V segment lost 2 bases, leaving 6 bases of the junction unmatched. The V and J genes are TRBV7-3 and TRBJ2-1; the match to TRBD1 covers 8 bases. Input material: PBMCs or T cells enriched from blood (not recorded which). This receptor was obtained from a man aged 25 to 40 who had recovered from COVID-19. Here the CDR3 DNA reads TGTGCCAGCAGCTTATCCCCCGGGACAGGCAATGAGCAGTTCTTC. Its protein is CASSLSPGTGNEQFF.